The clone carrying this TCR beta chain is judged medium-sized (0.01 to 0.1%). Template was genomic DNA; TCR beta CDR3 amplified in two multiplex PCR rounds. During first-round PCR, primers specific to each TRBV and TRBJ gene were used. TCRdb re-derived calls from the multiplex PCR reads in MiXCR, one entry per CDR3 protein. The sample includes fewer than 40,000 distinct CDR3 sequences, around 32% of them seen just once. The record originates from a study of prognosis after radiotherapy for stage I lung cancer. The sample consisted of PBMCs, taken before or after stereotactic body radiation therapy (not recorded which). The receptor comes from a donor aged 50 or older with non-small cell lung cancer.

The CDR3 nucleotides read TGTGCCAGTAGTATTGGACTAGCGGGGCCCTACGAGCAGTACTTC. Translating gives CASSIGLAGPYEQYF. The chain joins TRBV19 to TRBJ2-7; 12 positions match TRBD2. V lost 3 bases, J lost 2 bases, and 2 bases stayed unmatched. This CDR3 spans 15 amino acids. Germline V gene lookup returns CDR1 LNHDA and CDR2 SQIVND (reference sequence). The variable domain in full, with the rest retrieved from reference TRBV19 and TRBJ2-7, is DGGITQSPKYLFRKEGQNVTLSCEQNLNHDAMYWYRQDPGQGLRLIYYSQIVNDFQKGDIAEGYSVSREKKESFPLTVTSAQKNPTAFYLCASSIGLAGPYEQYFGPGTRLTVT.